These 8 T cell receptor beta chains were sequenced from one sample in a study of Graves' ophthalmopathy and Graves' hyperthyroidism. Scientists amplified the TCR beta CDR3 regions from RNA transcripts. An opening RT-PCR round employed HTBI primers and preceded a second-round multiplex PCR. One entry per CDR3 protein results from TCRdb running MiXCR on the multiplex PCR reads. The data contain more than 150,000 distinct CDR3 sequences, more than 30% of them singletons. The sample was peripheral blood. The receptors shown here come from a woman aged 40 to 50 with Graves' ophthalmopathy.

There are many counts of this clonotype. CDR3 DNA: TGTGCCAGCAGGGGGCTTGGGGAAGGGACCGGCTACACCTTC. This encodes CASRGLGEGTGYTF. This chain uses TRBV5-4 with TRBJ1-2, with D perhaps TRBD1 (5 bases). The CDR3 totals 14 residues. Germline lookup yields CDR1 SGHNT and CDR2 YYREEE (reference sequence). The V gene lost 5 bases and the J gene lost 8 bases, with 19 bases spanning the gap.

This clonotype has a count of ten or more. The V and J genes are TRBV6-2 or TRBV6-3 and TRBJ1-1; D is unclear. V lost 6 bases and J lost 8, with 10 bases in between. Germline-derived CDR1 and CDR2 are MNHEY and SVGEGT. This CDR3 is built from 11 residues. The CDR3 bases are TGTGCCAGCAGCCCTGGACTCGAAGCTTTCTTT. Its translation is CASSPGLEAFF.

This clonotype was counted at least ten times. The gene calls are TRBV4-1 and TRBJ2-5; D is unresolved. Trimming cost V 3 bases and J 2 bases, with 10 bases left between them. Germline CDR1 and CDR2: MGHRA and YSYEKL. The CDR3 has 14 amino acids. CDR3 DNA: TGCGCCAGCAGCCAGAAGCGCTTACAAGAGACCCAGTACTTC. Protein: CASSQKRLQETQYF.

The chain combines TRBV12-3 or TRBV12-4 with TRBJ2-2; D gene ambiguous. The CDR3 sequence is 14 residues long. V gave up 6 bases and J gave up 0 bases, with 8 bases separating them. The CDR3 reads CASRNPPNTGELFF. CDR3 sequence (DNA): TGTGCCAGCAGGAATCCCCCGAACACCGGGGAGCTGTTTTTT.

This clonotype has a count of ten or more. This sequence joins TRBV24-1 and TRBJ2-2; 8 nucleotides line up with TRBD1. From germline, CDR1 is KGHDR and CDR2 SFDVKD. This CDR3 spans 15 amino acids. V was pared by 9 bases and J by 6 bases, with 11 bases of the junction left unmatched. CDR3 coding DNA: TGTGCCACCCGCGCAGGGCAGGGGGCCGCCGGGGAGCTGTTTTTT. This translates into CATRAGQGAAGELFF.

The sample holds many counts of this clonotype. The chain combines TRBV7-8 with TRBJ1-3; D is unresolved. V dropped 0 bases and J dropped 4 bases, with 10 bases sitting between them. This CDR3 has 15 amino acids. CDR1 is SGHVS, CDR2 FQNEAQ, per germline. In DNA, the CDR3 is TGTGCCAGCAGCTTAGCCACCCGCTTCGGAAACACCATATATTTT. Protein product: CASSLATRFGNTIYF. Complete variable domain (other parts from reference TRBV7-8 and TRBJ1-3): GAGVSQSPRYKVAKRGQDVALRCDPISGHVSLFWYQQALGQGPEFLTYFQNEAQLDKSGLPSDRFFAERPEGSVSTLKIQRTQQEDSAVYLCASSLATRFGNTIYFGEGSWLTVV.

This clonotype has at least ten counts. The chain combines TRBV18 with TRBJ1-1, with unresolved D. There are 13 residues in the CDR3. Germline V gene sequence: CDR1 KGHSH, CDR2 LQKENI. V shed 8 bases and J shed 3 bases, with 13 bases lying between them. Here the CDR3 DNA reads TGTGCCAGCCATTGGGTGTATGACACTGAAGCTTTCTTT. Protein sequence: CASHWVYDTEAFF.

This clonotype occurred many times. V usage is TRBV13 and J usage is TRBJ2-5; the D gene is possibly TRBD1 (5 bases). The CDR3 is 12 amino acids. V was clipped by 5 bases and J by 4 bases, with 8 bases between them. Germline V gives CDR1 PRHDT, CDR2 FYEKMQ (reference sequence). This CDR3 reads CASSHDRETQYF. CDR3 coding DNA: TGTGCCAGCAGCCACGACAGAGAGACCCAGTACTTC.